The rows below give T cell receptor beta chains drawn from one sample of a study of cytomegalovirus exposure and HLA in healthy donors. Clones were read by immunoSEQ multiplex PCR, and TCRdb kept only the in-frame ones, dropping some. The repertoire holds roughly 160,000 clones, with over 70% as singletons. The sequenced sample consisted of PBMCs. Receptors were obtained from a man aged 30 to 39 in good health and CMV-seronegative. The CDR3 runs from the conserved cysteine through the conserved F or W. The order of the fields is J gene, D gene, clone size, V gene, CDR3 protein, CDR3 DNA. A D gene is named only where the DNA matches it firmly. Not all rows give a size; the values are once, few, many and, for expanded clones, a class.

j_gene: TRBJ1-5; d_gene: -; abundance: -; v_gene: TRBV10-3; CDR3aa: CAISESPGEVQPQHF; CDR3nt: TGTGCCATCAGTGAGTCCCCAGGGGAAGTTCAGCCCCAGCATTTT
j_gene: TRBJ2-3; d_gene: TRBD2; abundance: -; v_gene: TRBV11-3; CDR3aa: CASSPNRGAGAADTQYF; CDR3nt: TGTGCCAGCAGCCCGAATAGGGGAGCGGGAGCGGCAGATACGCAGTATTTT
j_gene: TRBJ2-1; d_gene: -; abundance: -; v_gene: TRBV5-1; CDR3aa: CASSSGAPFRYDNEQFF; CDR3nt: TGCGCCAGCAGCTCTGGGGCCCCTTTCAGGTATGACAATGAGCAGTTCTTC
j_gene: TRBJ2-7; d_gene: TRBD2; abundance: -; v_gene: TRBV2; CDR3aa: CASSVLSGRAGEQYF; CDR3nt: TGTGCCAGCAGTGTCCTTAGCGGGAGGGCCGGCGAGCAGTACTTC
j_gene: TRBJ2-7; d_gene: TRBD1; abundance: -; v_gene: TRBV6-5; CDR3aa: CAIKDRGDSYEQYF; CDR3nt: TGTGCCATCAAGGACAGGGGAGACTCCTACGAGCAGTACTTC
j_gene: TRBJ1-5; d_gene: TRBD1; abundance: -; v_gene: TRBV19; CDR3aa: CASSGTGLLQPQHF; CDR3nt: TGTGCCAGTAGTGGGACAGGGCTCCTTCAGCCCCAGCATTTT
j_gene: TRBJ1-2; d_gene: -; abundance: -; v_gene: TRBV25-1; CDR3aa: CASSEWDSYGYTF; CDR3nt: TGTGCCAGCAGTGAGTGGGACTCCTATGGCTACACCTTC
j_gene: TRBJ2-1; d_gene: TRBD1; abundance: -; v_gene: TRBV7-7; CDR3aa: CASSPGTGDYNEQFF; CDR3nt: TGTGCCAGCAGCCCAGGGACAGGGGACTACAATGAGCAGTTCTTC
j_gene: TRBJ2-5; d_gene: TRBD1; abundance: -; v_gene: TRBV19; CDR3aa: CASSIQGVPETQYF; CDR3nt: TGTGCCAGTAGTATCCAGGGGGTCCCGGAGACCCAGTACTTC
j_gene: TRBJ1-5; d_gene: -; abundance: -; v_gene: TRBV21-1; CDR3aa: CASSKEGTGIQPQHF; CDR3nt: TGTGCCAGCAGCAAAGAAGGGACAGGGATTCAGCCCCAGCATTTT
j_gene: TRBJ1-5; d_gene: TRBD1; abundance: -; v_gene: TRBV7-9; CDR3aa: CASSFDRAEQPQHF; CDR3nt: TGTGCCAGCAGCTTTGACAGGGCGGAACAGCCCCAGCATTTT
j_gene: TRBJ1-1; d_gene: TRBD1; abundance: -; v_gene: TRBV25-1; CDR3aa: CASRSRGESTEAFF; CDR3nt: TGTGCCAGCAGAAGCAGGGGGGAGAGCACTGAAGCTTTCTTT
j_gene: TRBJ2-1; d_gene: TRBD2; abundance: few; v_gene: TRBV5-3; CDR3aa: CARSSSSGGVYEQFF; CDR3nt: TGTGCCAGAAGCTCATCTAGCGGGGGGGTGTATGAGCAGTTCTTC
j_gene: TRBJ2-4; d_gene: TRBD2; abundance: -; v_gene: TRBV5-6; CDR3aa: CASSLGPPRGVLNIQYF; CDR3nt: TGTGCCAGCAGCTTGGGGCCACCGCGGGGGGTTTTAAACATTCAGTACTTC
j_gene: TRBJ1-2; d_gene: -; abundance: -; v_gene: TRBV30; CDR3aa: CAWAPTANYGYTF; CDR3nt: TGTGCCTGGGCCCCTACAGCTAACTATGGCTACACCTTC
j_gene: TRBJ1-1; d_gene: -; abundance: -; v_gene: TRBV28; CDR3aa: CASSLAGGHTEAFF; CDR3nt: TGTGCCAGCAGTTTAGCCGGGGGTCACACTGAAGCTTTCTTT
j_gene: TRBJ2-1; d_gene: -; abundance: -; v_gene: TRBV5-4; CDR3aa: CASSFGGSEQFF; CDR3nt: TGTGCCAGCAGCTTCGGAGGGTCCGAGCAGTTCTTC
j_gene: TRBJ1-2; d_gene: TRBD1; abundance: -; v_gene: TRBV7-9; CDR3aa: CASSRGGTGAREGYTF; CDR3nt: TGTGCCAGCAGCCGAGGGGGGACAGGGGCTCGGGAGGGCTACACCTTC
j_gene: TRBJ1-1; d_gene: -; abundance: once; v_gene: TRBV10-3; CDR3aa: CAISDLGGASSTEAFF; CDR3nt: TGTGCCATCAGTGACCTCGGGGGGGCTAGTAGCACTGAAGCTTTCTTT
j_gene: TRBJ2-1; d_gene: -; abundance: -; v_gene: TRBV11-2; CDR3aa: CASSLGHGYNEQFF; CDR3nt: TGTGCCAGCAGCTTAGGCCACGGCTACAATGAGCAGTTCTTC
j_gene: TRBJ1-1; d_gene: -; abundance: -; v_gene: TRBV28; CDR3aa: CASSLWRGWNTEAFF; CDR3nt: TGTGCCAGCAGTTTATGGAGAGGTTGGAACACTGAAGCTTTCTTT
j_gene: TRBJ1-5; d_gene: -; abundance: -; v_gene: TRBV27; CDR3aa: CASSLWAQSNQPQHF; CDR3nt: TGTGCCAGCAGTTTATGGGCCCAAAGCAATCAGCCCCAGCATTTT
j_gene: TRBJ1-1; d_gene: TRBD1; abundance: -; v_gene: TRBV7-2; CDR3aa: CASSSRTGPTEAFF; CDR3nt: TGTGCCAGCAGCTCCAGGACAGGACCCACTGAAGCTTTCTTT
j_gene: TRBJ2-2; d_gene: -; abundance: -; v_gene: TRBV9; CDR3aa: CASSLAGRVSTGELFF; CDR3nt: TGTGCCAGCAGCCTAGCTGGCAGGGTGAGCACCGGGGAGCTGTTTTTT
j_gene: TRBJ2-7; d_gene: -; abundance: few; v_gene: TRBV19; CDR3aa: CASSADGNDYEQYF; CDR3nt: TGTGCCAGTAGTGCGGACGGGAACGACTACGAGCAGTACTTC
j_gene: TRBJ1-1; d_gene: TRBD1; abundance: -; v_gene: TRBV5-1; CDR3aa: CASSLGQGTNTEAFF; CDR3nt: TGCGCCAGCAGCTTGGGACAGGGAACGAACACTGAAGCTTTCTTT
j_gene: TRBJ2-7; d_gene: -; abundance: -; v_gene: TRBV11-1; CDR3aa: CASSRSYEQYF; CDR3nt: TGTGCCAGCAGCCGTTCCTACGAGCAGTACTTC
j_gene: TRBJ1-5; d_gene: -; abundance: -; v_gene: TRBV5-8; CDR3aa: CASSLIGTGDQPQHF; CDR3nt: TGTGCCAGCAGCTTGATCGGGACTGGGGATCAGCCCCAGCATTTT
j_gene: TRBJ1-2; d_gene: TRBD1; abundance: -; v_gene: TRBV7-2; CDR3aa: CASSPEGQGALYGYTF; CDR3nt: TGTGCCAGCAGCCCCGAGGGACAGGGGGCCCTCTATGGCTACACCTTC
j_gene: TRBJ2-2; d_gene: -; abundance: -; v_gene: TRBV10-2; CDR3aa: CASRVTRTGELFF; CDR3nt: TGCGCCAGCAGGGTAACTAGAACCGGGGAGCTGTTTTTT
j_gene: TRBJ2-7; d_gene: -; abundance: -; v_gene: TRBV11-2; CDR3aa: CASSLGHWSGSAYEQYF; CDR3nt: TGTGCCAGCAGCTTAGGTCACTGGAGCGGCTCGGCCTACGAGCAGTACTTC
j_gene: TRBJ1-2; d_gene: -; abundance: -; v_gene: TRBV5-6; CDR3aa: CASSFPSVGYTF; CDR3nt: TGTGCCAGCAGCTTTCCCTCTGTTGGCTACACCTTC
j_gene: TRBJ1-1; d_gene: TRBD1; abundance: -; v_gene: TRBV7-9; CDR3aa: CASSTGQTYTEAFF; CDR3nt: TGTGCCAGCAGCACGGGACAGACCTACACTGAAGCTTTCTTT